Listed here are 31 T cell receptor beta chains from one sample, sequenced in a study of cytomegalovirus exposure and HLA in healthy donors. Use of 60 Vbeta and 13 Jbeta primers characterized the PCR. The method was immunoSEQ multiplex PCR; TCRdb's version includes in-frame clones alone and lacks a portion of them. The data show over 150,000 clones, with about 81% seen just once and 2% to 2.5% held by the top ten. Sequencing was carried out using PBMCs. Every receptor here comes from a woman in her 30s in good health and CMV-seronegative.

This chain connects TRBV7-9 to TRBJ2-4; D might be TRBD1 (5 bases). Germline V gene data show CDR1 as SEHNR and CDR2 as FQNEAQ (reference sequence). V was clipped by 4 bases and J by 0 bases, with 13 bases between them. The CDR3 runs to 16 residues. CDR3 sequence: CASSSIDSLAKNIQYF. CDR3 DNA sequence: TGTGCCAGCAGCTCCATTGACAGTTTAGCCAAAAACATTCAGTACTTC.

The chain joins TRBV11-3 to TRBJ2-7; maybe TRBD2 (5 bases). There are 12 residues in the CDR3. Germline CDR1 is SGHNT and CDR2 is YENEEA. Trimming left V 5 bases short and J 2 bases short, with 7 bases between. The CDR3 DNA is TGTGCCAGCAGCACGGGGACCTACGAGCAGTACTTC. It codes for CASSTGTYEQYF.

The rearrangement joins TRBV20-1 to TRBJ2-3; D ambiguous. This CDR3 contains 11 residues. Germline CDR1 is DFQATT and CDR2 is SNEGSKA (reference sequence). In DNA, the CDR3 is TGCTCCTATCCGAGCACAGATACGCAGTATTTT. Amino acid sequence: CSYPSTDTQYF.

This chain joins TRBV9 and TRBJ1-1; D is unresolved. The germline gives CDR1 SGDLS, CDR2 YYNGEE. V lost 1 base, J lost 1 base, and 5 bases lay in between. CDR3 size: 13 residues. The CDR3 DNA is TGTGCCAGCAGCGTAAACGGGAACACTGAAGCTTTCTTT. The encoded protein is CASSVNGNTEAFF.

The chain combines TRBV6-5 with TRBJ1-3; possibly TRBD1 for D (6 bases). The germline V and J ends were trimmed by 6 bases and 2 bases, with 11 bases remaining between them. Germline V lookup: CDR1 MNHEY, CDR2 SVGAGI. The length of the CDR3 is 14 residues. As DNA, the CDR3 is TGTGCCAGCAGAATGGGGACAACTGGAAACACCATATATTTT. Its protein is CASRMGTTGNTIYF.

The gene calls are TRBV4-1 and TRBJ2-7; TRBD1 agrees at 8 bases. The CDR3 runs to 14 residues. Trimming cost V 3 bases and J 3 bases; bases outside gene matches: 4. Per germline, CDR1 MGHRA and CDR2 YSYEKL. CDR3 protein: CASSHHGQGYEQYF. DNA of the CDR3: TGCGCCAGCAGCCACCATGGACAGGGCTACGAGCAGTACTTC.

The CDR3 nucleotides are TGTGCCAGCAGCGCCTTAGCGGGAAACACCGGGGAGCTGTTTTTT. Protein sequence: CASSALAGNTGELFF. This chain links TRBV9 with TRBJ2-2, with 8 bases matching TRBD2. Germline V CDR1 and CDR2: SGDLS, YYNGEE. V gave up 3 bases and J gave up 2 bases; unmatched junction bases: 3. CDR3 length: 15 residues.

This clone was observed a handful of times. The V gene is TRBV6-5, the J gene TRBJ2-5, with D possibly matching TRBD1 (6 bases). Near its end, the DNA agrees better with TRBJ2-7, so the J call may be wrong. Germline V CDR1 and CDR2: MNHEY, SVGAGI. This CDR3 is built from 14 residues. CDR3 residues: CASSGTLQAYEQYF. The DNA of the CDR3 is TGTGCCAGCAGTGGGACACTGCAAGCCTACGAGCAGTACTTC.

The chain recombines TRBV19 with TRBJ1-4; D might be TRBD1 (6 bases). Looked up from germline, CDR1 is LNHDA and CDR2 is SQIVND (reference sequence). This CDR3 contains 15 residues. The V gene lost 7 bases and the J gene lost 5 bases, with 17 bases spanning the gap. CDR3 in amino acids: CASTPITGWNEKLFF. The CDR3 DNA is TGTGCCAGTACCCCAATTACAGGGTGGAATGAAAAACTGTTTTTT.

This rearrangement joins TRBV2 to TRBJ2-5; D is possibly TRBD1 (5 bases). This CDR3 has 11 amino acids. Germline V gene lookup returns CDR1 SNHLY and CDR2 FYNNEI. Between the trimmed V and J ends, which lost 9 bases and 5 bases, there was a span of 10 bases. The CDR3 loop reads CASRTTETQYF. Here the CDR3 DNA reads TGTGCCAGTAGGACAACGGAGACCCAGTACTTC.

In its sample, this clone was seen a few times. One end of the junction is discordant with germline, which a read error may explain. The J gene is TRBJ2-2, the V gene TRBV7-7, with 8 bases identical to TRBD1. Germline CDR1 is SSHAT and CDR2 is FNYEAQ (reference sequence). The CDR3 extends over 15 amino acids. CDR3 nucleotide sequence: TGTGCTAGCAGCTTAACGACAGGGGACACCGGGGAGCTGTTTTTT. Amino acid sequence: CASSLTTGDTGELFF.

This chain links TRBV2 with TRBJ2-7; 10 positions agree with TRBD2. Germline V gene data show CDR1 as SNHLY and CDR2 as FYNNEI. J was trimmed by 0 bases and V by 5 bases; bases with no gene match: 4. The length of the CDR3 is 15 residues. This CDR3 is CASSIPSGSSYEQYF. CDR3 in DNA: TGTGCCAGCAGTATACCTAGCGGGAGCTCCTACGAGCAGTACTTC.

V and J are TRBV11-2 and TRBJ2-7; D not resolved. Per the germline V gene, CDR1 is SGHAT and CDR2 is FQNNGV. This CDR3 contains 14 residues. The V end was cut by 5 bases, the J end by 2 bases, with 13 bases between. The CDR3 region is CASSLNAPAYEQYF. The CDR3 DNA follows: TGTGCCAGCAGCCTTAACGCCCCGGCCTACGAGCAGTACTTC.

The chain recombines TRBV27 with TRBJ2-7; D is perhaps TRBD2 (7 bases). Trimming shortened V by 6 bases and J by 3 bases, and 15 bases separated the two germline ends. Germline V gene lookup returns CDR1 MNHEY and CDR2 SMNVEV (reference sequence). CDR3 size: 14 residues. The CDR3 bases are TGTGCCAGCAGCTACAGGGAGGGGAACTACGAGCAGTACTTC. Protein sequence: CASSYREGNYEQYF.

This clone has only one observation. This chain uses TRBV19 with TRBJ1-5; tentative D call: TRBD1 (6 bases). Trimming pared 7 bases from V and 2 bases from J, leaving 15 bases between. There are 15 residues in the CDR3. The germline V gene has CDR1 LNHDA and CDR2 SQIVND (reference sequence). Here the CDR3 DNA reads TGTGCCAGTACCAGGGGTGAAGATGGCAATCAGCCCCAGCATTTT. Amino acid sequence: CASTRGEDGNQPQHF.

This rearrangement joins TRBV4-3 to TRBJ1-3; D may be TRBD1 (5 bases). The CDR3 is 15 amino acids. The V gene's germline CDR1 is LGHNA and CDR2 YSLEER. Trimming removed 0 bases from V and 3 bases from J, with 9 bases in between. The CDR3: CASSQEDRVGNTIYF. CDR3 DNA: TGCGCCAGCAGCCAAGAAGACAGAGTTGGAAACACCATATATTTT.

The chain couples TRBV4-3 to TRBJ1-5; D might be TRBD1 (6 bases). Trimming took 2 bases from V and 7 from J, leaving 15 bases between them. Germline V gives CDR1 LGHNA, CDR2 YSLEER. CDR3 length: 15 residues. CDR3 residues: CASSQQTGPGQPQHF. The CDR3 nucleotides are TGCGCCAGCAGCCAACAAACAGGGCCGGGGCAGCCCCAGCATTTT.

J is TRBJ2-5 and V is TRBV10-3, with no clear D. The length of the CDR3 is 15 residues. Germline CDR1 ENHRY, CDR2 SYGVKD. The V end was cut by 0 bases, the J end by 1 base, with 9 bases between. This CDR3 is CAISESGRSQETQYF. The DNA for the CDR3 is TGTGCCATCAGTGAGTCAGGCAGGTCCCAAGAGACCCAGTACTTC.

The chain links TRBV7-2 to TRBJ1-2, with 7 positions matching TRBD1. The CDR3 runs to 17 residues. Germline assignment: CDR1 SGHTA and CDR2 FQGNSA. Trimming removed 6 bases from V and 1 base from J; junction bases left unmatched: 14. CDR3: CASRVTGAPTLNYGYTF. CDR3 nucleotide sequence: TGTGCCAGCAGAGTAACAGGGGCCCCTACCCTTAACTATGGCTACACCTTC.

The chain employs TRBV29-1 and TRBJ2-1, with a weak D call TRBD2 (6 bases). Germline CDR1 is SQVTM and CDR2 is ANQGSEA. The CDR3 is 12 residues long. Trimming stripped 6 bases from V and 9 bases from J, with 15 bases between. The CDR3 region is CSVEGRHGEQFF. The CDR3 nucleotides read TGCAGCGTGGAGGGGCGCCACGGTGAGCAGTTCTTC.

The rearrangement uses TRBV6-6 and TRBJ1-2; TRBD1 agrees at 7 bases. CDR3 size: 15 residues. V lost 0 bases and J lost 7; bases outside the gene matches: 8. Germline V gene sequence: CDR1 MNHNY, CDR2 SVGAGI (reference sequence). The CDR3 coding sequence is TGTGCCAGCAGTTACTCAGACAGGGAGCTGGGTGGCTACACCTTC. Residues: CASSYSDRELGGYTF.

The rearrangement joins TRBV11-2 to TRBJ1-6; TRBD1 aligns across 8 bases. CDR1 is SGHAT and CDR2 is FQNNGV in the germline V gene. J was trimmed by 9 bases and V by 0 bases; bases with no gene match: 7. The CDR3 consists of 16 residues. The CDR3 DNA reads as TGTGCCAGCAGCTTAGAAGGCCAGGGGGCTCGTTCACCCCTCCACTTT. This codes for CASSLEGQGARSPLHF.

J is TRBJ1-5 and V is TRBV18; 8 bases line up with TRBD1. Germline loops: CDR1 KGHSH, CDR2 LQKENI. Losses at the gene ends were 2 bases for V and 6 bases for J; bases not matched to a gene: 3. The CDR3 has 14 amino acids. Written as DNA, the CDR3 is TGTGCCAGCTCACCAGGCCAGGGGGCTCAGCCCCAGCATTTT. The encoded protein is CASSPGQGAQPQHF.

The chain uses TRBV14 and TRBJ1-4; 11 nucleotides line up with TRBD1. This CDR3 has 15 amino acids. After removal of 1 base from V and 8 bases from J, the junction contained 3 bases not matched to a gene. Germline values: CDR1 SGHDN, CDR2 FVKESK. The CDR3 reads CASSQGGQGDEKLFF. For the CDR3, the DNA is TGTGCCAGCAGCCAAGGGGGACAGGGGGACGAAAAACTGTTTTTT.

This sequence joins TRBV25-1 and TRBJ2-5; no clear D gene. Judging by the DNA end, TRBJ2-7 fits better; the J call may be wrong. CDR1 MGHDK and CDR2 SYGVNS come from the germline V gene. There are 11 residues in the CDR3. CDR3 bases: TGTGCCAGCAGTGTAGAATTCGAGCAGTACTTC. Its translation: CASSVEFEQYF.

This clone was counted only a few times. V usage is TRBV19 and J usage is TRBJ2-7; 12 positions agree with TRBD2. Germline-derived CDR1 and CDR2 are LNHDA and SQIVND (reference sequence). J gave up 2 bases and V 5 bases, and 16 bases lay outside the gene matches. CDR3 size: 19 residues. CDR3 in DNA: TGTGCCAGTAGTCCAAGACTAGCGGGAGATTCAGGGACGCCCTACGAGCAGTACTTC. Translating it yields CASSPRLAGDSGTPYEQYF.

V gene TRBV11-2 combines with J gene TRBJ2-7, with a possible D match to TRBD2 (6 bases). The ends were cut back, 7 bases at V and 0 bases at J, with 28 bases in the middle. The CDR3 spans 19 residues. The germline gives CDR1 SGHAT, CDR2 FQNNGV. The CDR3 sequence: CASNDVGGSKTAFSYEQYF. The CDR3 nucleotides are TGTGCCAGCAACGACGTCGGGGGTAGCAAGACAGCGTTCTCCTACGAGCAGTACTTC.

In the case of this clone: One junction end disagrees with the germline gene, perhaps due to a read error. The CDR3 DNA follows: TGTGCCAGCATCCCGACAGGACAGGGGAACGGCCTGACTTTC. This gives the protein CASIPTGQGNGLTF. The chain couples TRBV6-1 to TRBJ2-6; 9 bases agree with TRBD1. The CDR3 runs 14 residues. Per the germline V gene, CDR1 is MNHNS and CDR2 is SASEGT.

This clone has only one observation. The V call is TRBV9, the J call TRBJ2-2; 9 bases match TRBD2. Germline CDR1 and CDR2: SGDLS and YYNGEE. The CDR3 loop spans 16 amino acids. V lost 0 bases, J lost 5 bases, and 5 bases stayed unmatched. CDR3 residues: CASSVDPGLATGELFF. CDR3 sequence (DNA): TGTGCCAGCAGCGTAGACCCGGGACTAGCAACCGGGGAGCTGTTTTTT.

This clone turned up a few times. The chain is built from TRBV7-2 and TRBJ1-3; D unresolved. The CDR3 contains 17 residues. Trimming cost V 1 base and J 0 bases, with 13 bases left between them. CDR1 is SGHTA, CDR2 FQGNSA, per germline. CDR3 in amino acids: CASSLVAVGFSGNTIYF. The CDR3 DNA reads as TGTGCCAGCAGCTTAGTAGCGGTCGGTTTCTCTGGAAACACCATATATTTT.

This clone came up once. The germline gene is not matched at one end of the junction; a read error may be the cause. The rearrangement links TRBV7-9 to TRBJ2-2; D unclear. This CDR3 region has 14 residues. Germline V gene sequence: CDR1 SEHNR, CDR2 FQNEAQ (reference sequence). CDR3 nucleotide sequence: TGTTCCAGCAGCTTAGCCGGTCGTCCCGGGGAGCTGTTTTTT. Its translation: CSSSLAGRPGELFF.